This TCR beta chain was identified in a study of blood T cell repertoires in COVID-19. Study-wide background: From the United States, Italy and Spain came samples of acute and convalescent COVID-19.

V lost 4 bases and J lost 1; bases outside the gene matches: 3. Germline CDR1 LNHDA, CDR2 SQIVND (reference sequence). The CDR3 consists of 17 residues. Profiling relied on immunoSEQ multiplex PCR, and the TCRdb table lists in-frame clones only, not all of them. The table has approximately 71,000 clones, around 84% seen once. The chain joins TRBV19 to TRBJ2-6; 11 bases fit TRBD1. What was sequenced was peripheral blood. This receptor was identified in a man aged 45-60 years with acute or convalescent COVID-19. The CDR3 sequence: CASSTGQGASGANVLTF. In DNA, the CDR3 is TGTGCCAGTAGTACAGGACAGGGGGCATCTGGGGCCAACGTCCTGACTTTC.